This T cell receptor (beta chain) was retrieved from a study of T cells after yellow fever vaccination (dated by TCRdb to the late 2010s). General notes on the study: The SMART-Seq v4 Ultra Low Input RNA kit was used to prepare libraries from fractions with low cell numbers. To follow T-cell clones before and after primary and booster YFV17D yellow fever vaccination, bulk TCR alpha and beta repertoires were sequenced over time. The cohort comprised two healthy male donors, one aged 18 to 30 and one aged 30 to 40 years. Blood was collected at multiple timepoints before and after primary and secondary immunization, and bulk PBMC replicates and cell subsets were isolated.

On this clonotype itself: What antigen it recognizes has not been identified. No qualities accompany the bases; no much larger clone lies one base away.

TCR cDNA was synthesized by 5'RACE template switching, through which a universal primer site and unique molecular identifiers were introduced. Priming of cDNA synthesis was performed from both the TCR alpha and TCR beta constant segments. Library amplification used two PCR steps, and the second PCR step added sample barcodes and sequencing adapters. Sequencing of libraries was performed on Illumina HiSeq 2500 (2x100 bp) or NovaSeq (2x150 bp). Turning to the authors' computational methods: Reads were demultiplexed and collapsed into UMI consensus sequences with MIGEC, and V(D)J alignment was performed with MiXCR. Using edgeR on replicate PBMC samples, clonotypes were called vaccine-responding if FDR was below 0.01 and the log2 fold change was above 5 up to day 15. Each bulk clonotype was labeled CD4 or CD8 based on which sequenced repertoire, CD4 or CD8, contained the clonotype at higher abundance. The public sequencing data were trimmed at Q25 with fastp and processed into clonotypes with MiXCR by TCRdb, which kept only in-frame beta chains. One record per CDR3 amino acid sequence lists the most common genes and DNA. TCRdb, not the authors, supplied the V and J calls. The sample profile shows around 250,000 distinct CDR3 sequences; 6% to 7.5% of them were found once. The ten largest clones represent over 0.65% of the sample.

The germline ends are 8 bases apart after V is trimmed by 5 bases and J by 4 bases. From cysteine to phenylalanine, the CDR3 is 12 amino acids long. The CDR3 DNA has 36 bases and is translated from base 1. In the germline V gene, CDR1 corresponds to MNHEY and CDR2 to SVGEGT. The paper's findings and limits, for the study overall: Because the study included only a couple of donors, the extent to which the findings can be generalized is limited. Compared with the primary T-cell response, the secondary T-cell response was weaker but faster, peaking on day 5 rather than day 15. Most clones expanded after primary vaccination (around 96% of CD4 and 88% of CD8) were re-detected after the booster, suggesting that broad memory maintenance occurred. A small fraction of clonotypes showed up in both the CD4 and CD8 compartments, probably as a result of convergent recombination. FACS-sorted repertoires could contain abundant contaminating clonotypes from the bulk population, so computational filtering was required.

In the paper's terms, the treatment or condition label means: live attenuated yellow fever vaccine strain. PBMCs were isolated from peripheral blood using a standard Ficoll-Paque protocol. Dynabeads CD4 and CD8 positive selection kits were used to isolate CD4 and CD8 T-cell fractions. TriZol was used to extract RNA from bulk PBMCs, CD4 and CD8 fractions, and dextramer-positive and dextramer-negative fractions. The V gene is TRBV6-2 or TRBV6-3 and the J gene is TRBJ1-2; no D gene call is confident. The source was CD4+ T cells sorted from PBMCs, collected 15 days after the yellow fever booster vaccination. The receptor was isolated from a young man who received the YFV17D yellow fever vaccine. The DNA sequence is TGTGCCAGCAGTCGAGGCCCCTATGGCTACACCTTC. It encodes CASSRGPYGYTF.